This TCR beta chain was captured in a study of blood T cell repertoires in COVID-19. The overall study: There were acute and convalescent COVID-19 samples, and they came from the United States, Italy and Spain. In each case, the material was cDNA or gDNA derived from T cells, B-cell-depleted T cells, or PBMCs.

Original handling: It was from reference gene primer amplification that nucleated cell counts were estimated. Generated by immunoSEQ multiplex PCR, the TCRdb table keeps only in-frame clones and is missing some. The DNA was the basis for D and trimming; V, J and clone size are from that table. The sample holds 250,000 to 300,000 clones; about nine tenths are singletons and the top ten take 2.2%. The sequence derives from a man between 50 and 59 years old with acute or convalescent COVID-19. Sequencing input: peripheral blood.

The CDR3 spells CASSGLAGGFTANTGELFF. CDR3 nucleotide sequence: TGTGCCAGCAGCGGGCTAGCGGGGGGGTTCACCGCGAACACCGGGGAGCTGTTTTTT. The genes are TRBV7-8 and TRBJ2-2; 12 nucleotides align to TRBD2. Germline loops: CDR1 SGHVS, CDR2 FQNEAQ. Losses at the gene ends were 5 bases for V and 0 bases for J; bases not matched to a gene: 10. The CDR3 is 19 amino acids. The entire variable domain, with the rest obtained from reference TRBV7-8 and TRBJ2-2, is as follows: GAGVSQSPRYKVAKRGQDVALRCDPISGHVSLFWYQQALGQGPEFLTYFQNEAQLDKSGLPSDRFFAERPEGSVSTLKIQRTQQEDSAVYLCASSGLAGGFTANTGELFFGEGSRLTVL.